The 30 T cell receptor beta chains given below trace back to one sample, sequenced in a study of blood T cell repertoires in COVID-19. Produced via immunoSEQ multiplex PCR; TCRdb's table is partial and in-frame only. The table has approximately 330,000 clones, roughly 87% seen once. Sequencing was carried out using peripheral blood. The source of these receptors is a man between 25 and 39 years old with COVID-19, enrolled during active disease.

This chain connects TRBV24-1 to TRBJ2-1, with TRBD1 identical over 8 bases. Germline V gives CDR1 KGHDR, CDR2 SFDVKD. This CDR3 region has 13 residues. With 7 bases clipped from V and 6 bases from J, the junction kept 4 bases outside the gene matches. CDR3 coding DNA: TGTGCCACCAGAACAACAGGGGGCAATGAGCAGTTCTTC. It translates to CATRTTGGNEQFF.

In this sample, this clone turned up once. The V call is TRBV6-5, the J call TRBJ2-4; TRBD2 might be the D (6 bases). Germline V lookup: CDR1 MNHEY, CDR2 SVGAGI. The V gene lost 7 bases and the J gene lost 0 bases, with 13 bases spanning the gap. The CDR3 spans 15 residues. As DNA, the CDR3 is TGTGCCAGCACCACACCGGGGGTAGCCAAAAACATTCAGTACTTC. Protein: CASTTPGVAKNIQYF.

CDR3 residues: CASSLIQRGNNEQFF. In nucleotides, the CDR3 is TGTGCCAGCAGCTTAATCCAGCGGGGAAACAATGAGCAGTTCTTC. The chain carries TRBV7-2 and TRBJ2-1, with 7 bases that match TRBD2. Germline V lookup: CDR1 SGHTA, CDR2 FQGNSA. The length of the CDR3 is 15 residues. The V segment lost 2 bases and the J segment 5 bases; nucleotides outside the gene matches: 6.

In this sample, this clone turned up a few times. The chain has TRBV7-9 and TRBJ2-1; D might be TRBD2 (5 bases). Germline CDR1 reads SEHNR; CDR2 reads FQNEAQ (reference sequence). V lost 4 bases, J lost 2 bases, and 12 bases lay in between. The CDR3 consists of 15 residues. This chain's CDR3 is CASSSGGHAYNEQFF. As DNA, the CDR3 is TGTGCCAGCAGCTCCGGCGGGCATGCCTACAATGAGCAGTTCTTC.

The chain carries TRBV7-2 and TRBJ2-2; tentatively, D is TRBD2 (6 bases). CDR1 is SGHTA and CDR2 is FQGNSA in the germline V gene. The V gene lost 1 base and the J gene lost 6 bases, with 12 bases spanning the gap. CDR3 length equals 15 residues. Written as DNA, the CDR3 is TGTGCCAGCAGCTTAGTTCGCGGGATTCCCGGGGAGCTGTTTTTT. It codes for CASSLVRGIPGELFF. The full variable domain, with the rest looked up from reference TRBV7-2 and TRBJ2-2, is GAGVSQSPSNKVTEKGKDVELRCDPISGHTALYWYRQSLGQGLEFLIYFQGNSAPDKSGLPSDRFSAERTGGSVSTLTIQRTQQEDSAVYLCASSLVRGIPGELFFGEGSRLTVL.

In DNA, the CDR3 is TGTGCCAACAGCCCGCCGGGGTACGAGCAGTACTTC. Encoded protein: CANSPPGYEQYF. The chain combines TRBV28 with TRBJ2-7; D is perhaps TRBD2 (5 bases). Trimming stripped 10 bases from V and 4 bases from J, with 14 bases between. The CDR3 has 12 residues. Per the germline V gene, CDR1 is MDHEN and CDR2 is SYDVKM.

The chain recombines TRBV6-5 with TRBJ1-6, with 7 bases matching TRBD1. Germline V CDR1 and CDR2: MNHEY, SVGAGI. The V and J ends lost 0 bases and 13 bases, in that order; junction bases with no gene match: 3. There are 13 residues in the CDR3. The CDR3 DNA follows: TGTGCCAGCAGTTACTCTCCGGGACAGCCCCTCCACTTT. Protein: CASSYSPGQPLHF.

There are a few counts of this clone. The chain recombines TRBV9 with TRBJ2-7, with D possibly being TRBD1 (6 bases). Germline-derived CDR1 and CDR2 are SGDLS and YYNGEE. V shed 4 bases and J shed 5 bases, with 16 bases lying between them. This CDR3 has 14 residues. In DNA, the CDR3 is TGTGCCAGCAGCCCAGGGGCCAGCGCCGACGAGCAGTACTTC. Translating it yields CASSPGASADEQYF. Based on the CDR3 plus reference TRBV9 and TRBJ2-7, the full variable domain is DSGVTQTPKHLITATGQRVTLRCSPRSGDLSVYWYQQSLDQGLQFLIQYYNGEERAKGNILERFSAQQFPDLHSELNLSSLELGDSALYFCASSPGASADEQYFGPGTRLTVT.

This chain connects TRBV9 to TRBJ1-2; tentatively, D is TRBD1 (6 bases). V was cut by 0 bases and J by 1 base, with 10 bases left in between. Per germline, CDR1 SGDLS and CDR2 YYNGEE. The CDR3 runs to 15 residues. The CDR3 coding sequence is TGTGCCAGCAGCGTAGCAGGGGACATTAACTATGGCTACACCTTC. This codes for CASSVAGDINYGYTF. The whole variable domain, filled in from reference TRBV9 and TRBJ1-2, reads DSGVTQTPKHLITATGQRVTLRCSPRSGDLSVYWYQQSLDQGLQFLIQYYNGEERAKGNILERFSAQQFPDLHSELNLSSLELGDSALYFCASSVAGDINYGYTFGSGTRLTVV.

The V and J genes are TRBV5-1 and TRBJ1-4, with D unclear. The CDR3 totals 14 residues. V dropped 1 base and J dropped 0 bases, with 4 bases sitting between them. Germline V CDR1 and CDR2: SGHRS, YFSETQ. CDR3 loop: CASSLSSTNEKLFF. Here the CDR3 DNA reads TGCGCCAGCAGCTTGTCATCAACTAATGAAAAACTGTTTTTT. The full variable domain, in which reference TRBV5-1 and TRBJ1-4 provide the parts outside the CDR3, is KAGVTQTPRYLIKTRGQQVTLSCSPISGHRSVSWYQQTPGQGLQFLFEYFSETQRNKGNFPGRFSGRQFSNSRSEMNVSTLELGDSALYLCASSLSSTNEKLFFGSGTQLSVL.

V is TRBV6-5 and J is TRBJ1-2, with D unclear. The CDR3 consists of 12 residues. Per the germline V gene, CDR1 is MNHEY and CDR2 is SVGAGI. V was pared by 8 bases and J by 2 bases, with 9 bases between. CDR3 DNA: TGTGCCAGCCGAGAGGCGAACTATGGCTACACCTTC. Its translation is CASREANYGYTF.

The chain has TRBV7-3 and TRBJ2-2; TRBD2 agrees at 7 bases. This CDR3 comprises 16 residues. Germline CDR1 reads SGHTA; CDR2 reads FQGTGA. J lost 2 bases, V lost 4 bases, and 7 bases had no gene match. The DNA for the CDR3 is TGTGCCAGCAGCTCCACTGGCGGGAGTAACACCGGGGAGCTGTTTTTT. Its protein product is CASSSTGGSNTGELFF. Full variable domain (remainder filled in from reference TRBV7-3 and TRBJ2-2): GAGVSQTPSNKVTEKGKYVELRCDPISGHTALYWYRQSLGQGPEFLIYFQGTGAADDSGLPNDRFFAVRPEGSVSTLKIQRTERGDSAVYLCASSSTGGSNTGELFFGEGSRLTVL.

In the case of this clone: At one end, the junction sequence differs from germline, possibly due to a read error. The chain employs TRBV27 and TRBJ2-1; no clear D gene. The CDR3 consists of 14 residues. The V gene's germline CDR1 is MNHEY and CDR2 SMNVEV (reference sequence). CDR3 bases: TGTGCCAGCAGTTTAACAAGTGGTTACACTGAGCAGTTCTTC. It is translated as CASSLTSGYTEQFF.

The rearrangement joins TRBV19 to TRBJ2-5, with D maybe TRBD1 (5 bases). The germline gives CDR1 LNHDA, CDR2 SQIVND (reference sequence). The V and J ends lost 4 bases and 2 bases respectively, with 11 bases between them. This CDR3 comprises 14 residues. This CDR3 reads CASSNGQEQETQYF. Written as DNA, the CDR3 is TGTGCCAGTAGTAACGGACAAGAACAAGAGACCCAGTACTTC.

V usage is TRBV11-2 and J usage is TRBJ2-4; TRBD2 might be the D (5 bases). V dropped 1 base and J dropped 3 bases, with 13 bases sitting between them. The germline CDR1 and CDR2 sequences are SGHAT and FQNNGV. This CDR3 has 16 residues. Here the CDR3 DNA reads TGTGCCAGCAGCTTAGGAAGGCGGGCGGGCAAAAACATTCAGTACTTC. Amino acids: CASSLGRRAGKNIQYF.

This clone has just a few counts. The chain couples TRBV6-5 to TRBJ2-3, with D unclear. Trimming shortened V by 6 bases and J by 0 bases, and 13 bases separated the two germline ends. The CDR3 runs to 15 residues. Germline CDR1 reads MNHEY; CDR2 reads SVGAGI. CDR3 nucleotides: TGTGCCAGCAGATATACATATCGTAGCACAGATACGCAGTATTTT. Translation gives CASRYTYRSTDTQYF.

The rearrangement joins TRBV4-3 to TRBJ2-7, with a tentative D call TRBD2 (6 bases). There are 14 residues in the CDR3. The germline gives CDR1 LGHNA, CDR2 YSLEER. V gave up 0 bases and J gave up 4 bases, with 10 bases separating them. CDR3 sequence reads: CASSQDRGLYEQYF. In DNA form, the CDR3 reads TGCGCCAGCAGCCAAGATCGGGGGTTGTACGAGCAGTACTTC.

In nucleotides, the CDR3 is TGCGCCAGCAGCTTGCGGGGAACTACGAACACCGGGGAGCTGTTTTTT. It specifies CASSLRGTTNTGELFF. V and J are TRBV5-1 and TRBJ2-2, with D perhaps matching TRBD2 (5 bases). CDR3 length: 16 residues. The ends were cut back, 1 base at V and 0 bases at J, with 10 bases in the middle. Per germline, CDR1 SGHRS and CDR2 YFSETQ.

The gene calls are TRBV27 and TRBJ2-3, with 15 bases identical to TRBD2. V trimming: 7 bases; J trimming: 6 bases; junction bases outside the gene matches: 8. CDR3 length: 16 amino acids. Germline CDR1 and CDR2: MNHEY and SMNVEV (reference sequence). The CDR3 is CASKGLAGGRGDTQYF. CDR3 DNA sequence: TGTGCCAGCAAGGGACTAGCGGGAGGACGGGGGGATACGCAGTATTTT.

The chain uses TRBV27 and TRBJ2-6; D gene uncertain. The CDR3 length is 15 residues. The V gene's germline CDR1 is MNHEY and CDR2 SMNVEV (reference sequence). V was clipped by 7 bases and J by 2 bases, with 12 bases between them. CDR3 in amino acids: CASTLVFAGANVLTF. The DNA of the CDR3 is TGTGCCAGCACCCTCGTCTTCGCTGGGGCCAACGTCCTGACTTTC.

This CDR3 reads CAWSWHVGELFF. The CDR3 DNA sequence: TGTGCCTGGAGTTGGCATGTCGGGGAGCTGTTTTTT. This chain joins TRBV30 and TRBJ2-2; D uncertain. Trimming pared 2 bases from V and 7 bases from J, leaving 8 bases between. This CDR3 is built from 12 residues. The germline V gene has CDR1 GTSNPN and CDR2 SVGIG (reference sequence). The full variable domain, with the rest looked up from reference TRBV30 and TRBJ2-2, is SQTIHQWPATLVQPVGSPLSLECTVEGTSNPNLYWYRQAAGRGLQLLFYSVGIGQISSEVPQNLSASRPQDRQFILSSKKLLLSDSGFYLCAWSWHVGELFFGEGSRLTVL.

This chain links TRBV27 with TRBJ1-6, with D perhaps TRBD1 (6 bases). V lost 6 bases to trimming and J lost 0 bases, with 21 bases between them. Germline CDR1 is MNHEY and CDR2 is SMNVEV (reference sequence). The CDR3 has 19 amino acids. This CDR3 reads CASSLWGQGPSSYNSPLHF. DNA for the CDR3: TGTGCCAGCAGCCTGTGGGGGCAGGGGCCGAGCTCCTATAATTCACCCCTCCACTTT.

The genes are TRBV9 and TRBJ2-7; 12 bases fit TRBD2. The CDR3 totals 16 residues. The V and J ends lost 0 bases and 4 bases, in that order; junction bases with no gene match: 5. In germline, CDR1 is SGDLS, CDR2 YYNGEE. As DNA, the CDR3 is TGTGCCAGCAGCGTAGGCGGTACTAGCGGGGGGTACGAGCAGTACTTC. This encodes CASSVGGTSGGYEQYF.

The chain is built from TRBV10-3 and TRBJ2-7, with TRBD2 identical over 8 bases. V dropped 10 bases and J dropped 2; count of bases not matched to a gene: 13. From germline, CDR1 is ENHRY and CDR2 SYGVKD. The CDR3 has 15 amino acids. As DNA, the CDR3 is TGTGCCACTGGAGGTCTGGCGGGAGGAACCTACGAGCAGTACTTC. Protein product: CATGGLAGGTYEQYF.

The chain has TRBV25-1 and TRBJ1-6, with D possibly matching TRBD1 (5 bases). Trimming left V 4 bases short and J 0 bases short, with 16 bases between. The germline gives CDR1 MGHDK, CDR2 SYGVNS. This CDR3 has 18 amino acids. CDR3 region: CASSGTLVSSSYNSPLHF. CDR3 nucleotides: TGTGCCAGCAGTGGGACACTCGTTTCGAGCTCCTATAATTCACCCCTCCACTTT.

This clone was found a few times. V gene TRBV23-1 combines with J gene TRBJ2-7, with TRBD1 identical over 7 bases. TRBV23-1 is filed as an ORF, its function uncertain. CDR3 length: 14 amino acids. The V and J ends lost 8 bases and 5 bases, in that order; junction bases with no gene match: 12. The CDR3 coding sequence is TGCGCCAGCCCCTCAGTACAGGGGAAAAACGAGCAGTACTTC. Translation gives CASPSVQGKNEQYF.

This chain links TRBV4-2 with TRBJ1-1; TRBD1 matches 9 bases. Germline lookup yields CDR1 LGHNA and CDR2 YNFKEQ. The CDR3 has 16 residues. V lost 0 bases and J lost 1; bases outside the gene matches: 3. The CDR3 region is CASSQDPGQGNTEAFF. As DNA, the CDR3 is TGTGCCAGCAGCCAAGATCCGGGACAGGGGAACACTGAAGCTTTCTTT.

The genes are TRBV9 and TRBJ2-5, with 8 bases identical to TRBD2. With 3 bases clipped from V and 4 bases from J, the junction kept 11 bases outside the gene matches. The CDR3 covers 16 residues. Germline CDR1 and CDR2: SGDLS and YYNGEE. CDR3 DNA: TGTGCCAGCAGCGCCTCCGGGGGGGCGGCCGGAGAGACCCAGTACTTC. It is translated as CASSASGGAAGETQYF.

The chain recombines TRBV2 with TRBJ1-2, with D possibly matching TRBD1 (5 bases). This CDR3 spans 12 amino acids. Germline V gene sequence: CDR1 SNHLY, CDR2 FYNNEI. V lost 4 bases to trimming and J lost 7 bases, with 10 bases between them. The CDR3 protein is CASSGEGFGYTF. The CDR3 DNA is TGTGCCAGCAGTGGGGAGGGGTTTGGCTACACCTTC.

The sample holds a few counts of this clone. CDR3 protein: CASSPGQTTDTQYF. In nucleotides, the CDR3 is TGCGCCAGCAGCCCGGGACAGACCACAGATACGCAGTATTTT. V gene TRBV5-1 combines with J gene TRBJ2-3, with TRBD1 matching 7 bases. This CDR3 spans 14 amino acids. Germline V gene data show CDR1 as SGHRS and CDR2 as YFSETQ. V dropped 4 bases and J dropped 2; count of bases not matched to a gene: 4.